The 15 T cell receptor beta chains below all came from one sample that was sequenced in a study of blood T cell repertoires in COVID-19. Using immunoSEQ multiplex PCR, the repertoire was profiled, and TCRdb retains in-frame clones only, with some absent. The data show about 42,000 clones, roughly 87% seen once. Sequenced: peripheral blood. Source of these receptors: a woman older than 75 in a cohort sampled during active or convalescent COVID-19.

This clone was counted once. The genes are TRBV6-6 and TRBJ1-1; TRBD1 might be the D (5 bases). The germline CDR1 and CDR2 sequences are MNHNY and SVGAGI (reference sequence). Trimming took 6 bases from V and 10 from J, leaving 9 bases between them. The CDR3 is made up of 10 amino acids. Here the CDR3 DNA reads TGTGCCAGCAGCTCGACAGCAGCTTTCTTT. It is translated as CASSSTAAFF.

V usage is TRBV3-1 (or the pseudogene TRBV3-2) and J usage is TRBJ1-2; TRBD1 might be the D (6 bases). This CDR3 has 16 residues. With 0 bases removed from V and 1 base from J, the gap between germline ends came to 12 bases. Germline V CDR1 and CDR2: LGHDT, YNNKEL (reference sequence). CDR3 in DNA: TGTGCCAGCAGCCAAGATGTGAGGGGGAGTAACTATGGCTACACCTTC. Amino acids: CASSQDVRGSNYGYTF.

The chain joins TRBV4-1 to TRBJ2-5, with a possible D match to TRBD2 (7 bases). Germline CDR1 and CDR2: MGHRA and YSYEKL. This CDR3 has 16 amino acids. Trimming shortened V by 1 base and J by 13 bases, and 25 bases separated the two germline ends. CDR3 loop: CASSQAYPGGQTGGYF. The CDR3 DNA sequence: TGCGCCAGCAGCCAAGCATACCCGGGGGGCCAAACGGGCGGGTACTTC.

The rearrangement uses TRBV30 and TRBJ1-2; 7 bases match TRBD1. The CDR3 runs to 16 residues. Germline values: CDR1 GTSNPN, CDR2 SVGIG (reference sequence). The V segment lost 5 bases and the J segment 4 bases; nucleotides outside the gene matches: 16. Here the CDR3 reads CAWVPGQTLLGYGYTF. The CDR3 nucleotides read TGTGCCTGGGTCCCGGGACAGACACTTTTGGGCTATGGCTACACCTTC.

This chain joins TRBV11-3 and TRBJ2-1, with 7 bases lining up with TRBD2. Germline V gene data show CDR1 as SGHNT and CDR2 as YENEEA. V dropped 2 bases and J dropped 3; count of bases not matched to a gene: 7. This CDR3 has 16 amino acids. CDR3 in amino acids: CASSLLVVAGYNEQFF. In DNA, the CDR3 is TGTGCCAGCAGCTTACTGGTGGTAGCGGGCTACAATGAGCAGTTCTTC.

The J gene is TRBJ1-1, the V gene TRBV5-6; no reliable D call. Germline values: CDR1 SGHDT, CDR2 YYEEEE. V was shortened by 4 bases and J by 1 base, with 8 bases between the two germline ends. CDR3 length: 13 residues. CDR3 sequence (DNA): TGTGCCAGCAGCGGACTTCCGAACACTGAAGCTTTCTTT. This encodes CASSGLPNTEAFF. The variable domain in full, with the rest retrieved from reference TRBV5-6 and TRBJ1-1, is DAGVTQSPTHLIKTRGQQVTLRCSPKSGHDTVSWYQQALGQGPQFIFQYYEEEERQRGNFPDRFSGHQFPNYSSELNVNALLLGDSALYLCASSGLPNTEAFFGQGTRLTVV.

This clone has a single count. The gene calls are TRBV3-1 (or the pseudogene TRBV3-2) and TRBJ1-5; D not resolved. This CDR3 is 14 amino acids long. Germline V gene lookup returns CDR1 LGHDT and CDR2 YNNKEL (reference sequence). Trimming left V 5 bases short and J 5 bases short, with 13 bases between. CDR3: CASSASGSHQPQHF. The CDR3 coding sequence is TGTGCCAGCAGCGCGTCGGGGAGCCATCAGCCCCAGCATTTT.

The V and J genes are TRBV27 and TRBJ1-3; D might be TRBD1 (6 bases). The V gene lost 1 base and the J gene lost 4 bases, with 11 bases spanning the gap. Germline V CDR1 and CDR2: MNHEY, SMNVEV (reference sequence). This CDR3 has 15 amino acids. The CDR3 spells CASSLYPGTGNTIYF. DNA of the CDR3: TGTGCCAGCAGTTTATATCCCGGGACAGGAAACACCATATATTTT.

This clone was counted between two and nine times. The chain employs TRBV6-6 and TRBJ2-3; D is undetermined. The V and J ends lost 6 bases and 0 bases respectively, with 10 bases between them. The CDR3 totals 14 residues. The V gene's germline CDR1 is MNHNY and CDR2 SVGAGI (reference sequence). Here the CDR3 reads CASRNTASTDTQYF. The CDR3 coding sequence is TGTGCCAGCAGAAACACAGCAAGCACAGATACGCAGTATTTT.

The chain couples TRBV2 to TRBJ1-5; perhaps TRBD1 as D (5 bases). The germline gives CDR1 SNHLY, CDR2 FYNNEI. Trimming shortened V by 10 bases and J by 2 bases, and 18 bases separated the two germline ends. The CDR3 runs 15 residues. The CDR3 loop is CATASQGSGNQPQHF. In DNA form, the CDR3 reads TGTGCCACAGCATCGCAGGGATCGGGCAATCAGCCCCAGCATTTT.

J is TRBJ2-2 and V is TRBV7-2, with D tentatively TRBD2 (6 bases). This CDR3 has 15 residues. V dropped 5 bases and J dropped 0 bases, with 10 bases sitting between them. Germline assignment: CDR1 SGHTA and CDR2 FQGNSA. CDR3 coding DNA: TGTGCCAGCAGCCGGGACTCAACGAACACCGGGGAGCTGTTTTTT. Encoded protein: CASSRDSTNTGELFF.

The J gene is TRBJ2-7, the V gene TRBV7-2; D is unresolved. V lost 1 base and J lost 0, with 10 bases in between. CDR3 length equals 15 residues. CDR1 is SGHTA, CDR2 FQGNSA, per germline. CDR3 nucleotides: TGTGCCAGCAGCTTAGGGCCCGTACCCTCCTACGAGCAGTACTTC. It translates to CASSLGPVPSYEQYF.

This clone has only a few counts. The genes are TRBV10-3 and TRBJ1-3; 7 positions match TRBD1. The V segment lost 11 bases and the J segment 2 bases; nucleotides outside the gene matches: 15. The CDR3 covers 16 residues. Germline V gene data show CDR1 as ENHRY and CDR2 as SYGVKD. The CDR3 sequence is CAVNPGQLGPGNTIYF. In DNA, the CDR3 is TGTGCCGTGAACCCGGGACAGCTGGGGCCTGGAAACACCATATATTTT.

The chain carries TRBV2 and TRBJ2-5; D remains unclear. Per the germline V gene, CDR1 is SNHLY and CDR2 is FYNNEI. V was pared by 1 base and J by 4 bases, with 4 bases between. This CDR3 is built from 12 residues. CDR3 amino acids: CASSEVRETQYF. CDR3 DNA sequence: TGTGCCAGCAGTGAAGTGCGAGAGACCCAGTACTTC.

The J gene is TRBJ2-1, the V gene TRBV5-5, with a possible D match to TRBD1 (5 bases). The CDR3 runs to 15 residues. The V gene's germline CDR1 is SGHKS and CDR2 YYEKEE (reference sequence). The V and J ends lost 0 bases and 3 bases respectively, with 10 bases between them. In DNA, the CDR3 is TGTGCCAGCAGCTTGGCACAGGATTTCTACAATGAGCAGTTCTTC. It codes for CASSLAQDFYNEQFF.